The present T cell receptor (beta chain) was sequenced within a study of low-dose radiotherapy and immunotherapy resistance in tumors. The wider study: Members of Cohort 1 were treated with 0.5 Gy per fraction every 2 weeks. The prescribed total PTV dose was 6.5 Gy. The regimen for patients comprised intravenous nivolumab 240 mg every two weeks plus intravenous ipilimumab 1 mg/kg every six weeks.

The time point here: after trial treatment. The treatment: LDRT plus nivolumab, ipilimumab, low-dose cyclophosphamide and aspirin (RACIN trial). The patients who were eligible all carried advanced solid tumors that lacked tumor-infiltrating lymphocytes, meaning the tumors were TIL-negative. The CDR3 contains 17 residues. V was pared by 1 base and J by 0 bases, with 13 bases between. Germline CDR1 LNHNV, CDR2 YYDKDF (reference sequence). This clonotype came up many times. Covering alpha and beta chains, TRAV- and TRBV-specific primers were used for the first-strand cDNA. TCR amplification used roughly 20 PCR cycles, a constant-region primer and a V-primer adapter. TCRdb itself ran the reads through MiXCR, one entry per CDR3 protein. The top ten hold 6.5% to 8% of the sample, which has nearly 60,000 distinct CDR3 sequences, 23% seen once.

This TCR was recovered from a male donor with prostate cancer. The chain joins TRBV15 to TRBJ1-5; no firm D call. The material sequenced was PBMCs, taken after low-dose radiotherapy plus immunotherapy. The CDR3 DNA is TGTGCCACCAGCAGAGCTAGGCAGACGGATAGCAATCAGCCCCAGCATTTT. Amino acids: CATSRARQTDSNQPQHF.